This T cell receptor (beta chain) was recorded in a study of radiotherapy plus CTLA-4 blockade in lung cancer. On the study more broadly: Objective responses were seen in around 18% of patients, disease control in roughly 30%.

Germline V CDR1 and CDR2: SGHRS, YFSETQ. The CDR3 is 17 amino acids. Trimming removed 0 bases from V and 2 bases from J, with 17 bases in between. CTLA-4 blockade using ipilimumab, together with focal radiation, was received by patients with chemo-refractory metastatic non-small-cell lung cancer. Study-wide points: The best predictor of response was reported to be early blood T cell clone dynamics, with interferon-beta. In blood, TCR clones derived from the tumor expanded after radiotherapy plus ipilimumab.

Comment on this clone: As yet, its antigen is unknown.

Repertoires were generated with immunoSEQ multiplex PCR, while TCRdb's copy carries only in-frame clones and drops some. This sample has approximately 98,000 clones, with about 81% found just once. This TCR was recovered from a human donor with non-small cell lung cancer who had a partial response to radiotherapy plus ipilimumab. The chain couples TRBV5-1 to TRBJ2-5; a weak D match, TRBD2 (5 bases). Specimen: peripheral blood, collected from a patient treated with radiotherapy plus ipilimumab. CDR3 coding DNA: TGCGCCAGCAGCTTGGGGGCAGGCGGGCCCGTACAAGAGACCCAGTACTTC. Its translation is CASSLGAGGPVQETQYF.